This TCR beta chain emerged from a study of graft-versus-host responses after intestinal transplantation (dated by TCRdb to 2020 to 2023). Study-wide context: Multivisceral, liver-intestinal, or isolated intestinal transplants were received by the recipients. To identify alloreactive clones, pre-transplant mixed lymphocyte reaction products were sequenced and then compared with unstimulated pre-transplant donor and recipient T cells. Rather than being sequenced by the commercial service, samples from three later patients were sequenced in-house on an Illumina MiSeq and processed with MiXCR. Bulk TCR-beta CDR3 sequencing was used to track graft-versus-host and host-versus-graft alloreactive T cell clones in the graft, circulation and bone marrow after intestinal transplantation. A peak of at least 4% donor T cells among recipient peripheral blood mononuclear cells was the definition used for donor T cell macrochimerism. Anti-thymocyte globulin induction was given to all recipients, followed by maintenance tacrolimus and steroids for roughly 3 years. The cohort enrolled about two dozen intestinal transplant recipients, one of whom was a retransplant, and a few patients without pretransplant specimens were excluded. Study-wide findings and limitations: Early after transplant, peak levels of circulating GvH clones were associated with declines in HvG clones. The conclusions were limited by the relatively low number and heterogeneity of the intestinal transplant patients. GvH clones were detected in recipient bone marrow, and some of these GvH clones were observed earlier in ileal mucosa or blood, consistent with an intestinal mucosal origin. High GvH to HvG T cell clonal ratios were observed in the allografts of patients with donor T cell macrochimerism.

CDR1 SNHLY and CDR2 FYNNEI were looked up in the germline V gene. From the cysteine through the phenylalanine, the CDR3 covers 13 amino acids. Only CDR3 DNA is held: 39 bases, read in frame from base 1. V gives up 8 bases and J gives up 1 base, and the segment between their germline ends measures 11 bases. The library relied on the immunoSEQ multiplex PCR assay. For most patients, genomic DNA was isolated with the Qiagen DNeasy Blood and Tissue Kit and sent frozen to Adaptive Biotechnologies for TCR sequencing. For most patients, high-throughput TCR-beta CDR3 sequencing of genomic DNA was performed by Adaptive Biotechnologies. As for the original processing: Adaptive's ImmunoSEQ software supplied the TCR sequencing data for around 17 patients, while MiXCR and VDJtools were used to process three other patients. To correct CD4 versus CD8 sorting errors, any sequence found in both subsets at a frequency ratio below 5:1 was removed. Because the origin of CDR3 nucleotide sequences shared between donor and recipient could not be assigned, those sequences were removed. Alloreactive clones required at least 2-fold expansion over unstimulated cells and minimum CFSE-low frequency of 0.002% (template counts) or 0.001% (read counts). A clone was considered mappable if detected in the sequenced pre-transplant spleen, lymph node, or MLR CFSE-low populations of the donor or recipient. The cumulative frequency of alloreactive clones was calculated as a percentage of all sequences, weighted by copy number. Imported from immuneACCESS, the table was reduced by TCRdb to in-frame sequences with V and J called. These copies leave out some clones; in studies compared against another copy, an unresolved V gene accounts for under half, and the cause of the remainder is not known. That table furnishes V, J and clone size, whereas the DNA furnished D and trimming. The sample has approximately 110,000 clones on record, about 92% of them singletons. More than 0.95% of the sample rests with the top ten.

This specimen's time point label, per the study, means: cells obtained before transplantation from donor or recipient. CD3+CD4+ and CD3+CD8+ populations were FACS-sorted from unstimulated pre-transplant donor and recipient cells taken from spleen or lymph nodes. For this clone: Its recognized antigen is unknown. Per-base quality was not reported, and no clone a single base away is much larger than it.

This sample comprised unstimulated CD8+ T cells sorted from spleen or lymph node cells, obtained before transplant. The V and J genes are TRBV2 and TRBJ1-1; a weak D assignment points to TRBD1 (6 bases agree). This receptor was identified in a human donor who was the organ donor for an intestinal transplant. The encoded CDR3 is CASWGQGNTEAFF. The DNA sequence follows: TGTGCCAGCTGGGGGCAGGGGAACACTGAAGCTTTCTTT.